A single sample gave rise to the 20 T cell receptor beta chains below, sequenced in a study of T cells in Graves' hyperthyroidism and ophthalmopathy. The source material, RNA transcripts, was used to amplify TCR beta CDR3 regions. A first-round RT-PCR of the TCR CDR3 used the HTBI primer set. TCRdb reanalysed the multiplex PCR reads using MiXCR and keeps one entry per CDR3 protein. The sample shows about 700,000 distinct CDR3 sequences, around 15% of them seen only once. The sequencing input was blood. All receptors come from a woman in her late teens or twenties with Graves' hyperthyroidism.

The rearrangement joins TRBV6-2 or TRBV6-3 to TRBJ1-2; no clear D. The CDR3 loop spans 14 amino acids. V was cut by 1 base and J by 2 bases, with 8 bases left in between. From germline, CDR1 is MNHEY and CDR2 SVGEGT. CDR3 residues: CASSYFGENYGYTF. CDR3 in DNA: TGTGCCAGCAGTTACTTTGGGGAAAACTATGGCTACACCTTC.

The table lists this clonotype with many counts. V is TRBV2 and J is TRBJ2-3, with D perhaps TRBD2 (6 bases). The CDR3 runs 16 residues. V was trimmed by 5 bases and J by 5 bases, leaving 20 bases between them. The germline V gene has CDR1 SNHLY and CDR2 FYNNEI. The CDR3, as DNA: TGTGCCAGCAGTCCCCCCGCGGGGAATATCGGAGATACGCAGTATTTT. Amino acids: CASSPPAGNIGDTQYF.

This sequence joins TRBV29-1 and TRBJ2-1; TRBD1 or TRBD2 may be the D gene (7 bases each). V lost 5 bases, J lost 10 bases, and 18 bases lay in between. CDR1 SQVTM and CDR2 ANQGSEA come from the germline V gene. The CDR3 consists of 13 residues. The CDR3 loop reads CSVLQGGGWEQFF. CDR3 sequence (DNA): TGCAGCGTTCTACAGGGAGGGGGCTGGGAGCAGTTCTTC.

This clonotype was counted between two and nine times. This chain connects TRBV7-9 to TRBJ1-4; D call uncertain. In germline, CDR1 is SEHNR, CDR2 FQNEAQ (reference sequence). The germline V and J ends were trimmed by 7 bases and 0 bases, with 9 bases remaining between them. The CDR3 spans 14 residues. This chain's CDR3 is CASTMGATNEKLFF. The CDR3 nucleotides read TGTGCCAGCACCATGGGAGCAACTAATGAAAAACTGTTTTTT.

This clonotype turned up a few times. The V and J genes are TRBV4-1 and TRBJ2-1, with 11 bases matching TRBD2. The CDR3 is 17 amino acids. Trimming at V came to 3 bases and at J to 4 bases, leaving 8 bases not matched to a gene. Germline V gene data show CDR1 as MGHRA and CDR2 as YSYEKL. The CDR3 DNA sequence: TGCGCCAGCAGCCATCCCCTCGGGACTAGCGGATACAATGAGCAGTTCTTC. It is translated as CASSHPLGTSGYNEQFF.

The rearrangement links TRBV18 to TRBJ1-4; D might be TRBD1 (5 bases). V lost 5 bases and J lost 5, with 12 bases in between. Per the germline V gene, CDR1 is KGHSH and CDR2 is LQKENI. The CDR3 consists of 14 residues. In DNA, the CDR3 is TGTGCCAGCTCATCAGGGTCGTCCAATGAAAAACTGTTTTTT. Its protein is CASSSGSSNEKLFF.

There are many counts of this clonotype. The CDR3 reads CSARDPSRGADEQYF. The CDR3 DNA reads TGCAGTGCTAGAGATCCGAGCAGGGGTGCGGACGAGCAGTACTTC. This rearrangement joins TRBV20-1 to TRBJ2-7; D possibly corresponds to TRBD1 (6 bases). Germline loops: CDR1 DFQATT, CDR2 SNEGSKA (reference sequence). The CDR3 is made up of 15 amino acids. V was cut by 0 bases and J by 5 bases, with 17 bases left in between.

This chain links TRBV7-6 with TRBJ2-7, with D unclear. In germline, CDR1 is SGHVS, CDR2 FNYEAQ. CDR3 size: 13 residues. Trimming cost V 8 bases and J 0 bases, with 11 bases left between them. The CDR3 DNA follows: TGTGCCAGCCGACTTAGCCCCTCCTACGAGCAGTACTTC. It specifies CASRLSPSYEQYF.

Ten or more counts support this clonotype. V is TRBV20-1 and J is TRBJ2-1, with a possible D match to TRBD1 (6 bases). V was cut by 4 bases and J by 6 bases, with 10 bases left in between. The CDR3 has 12 amino acids. The germline CDR1 and CDR2 sequences are DFQATT and SNEGSKA (reference sequence). The CDR3 coding sequence is TGCAGTGCTACACAGGGTGTCAATGAGCAGTTCTTC. Amino acid sequence: CSATQGVNEQFF.

The table lists this clonotype with a few counts. V and J are TRBV7-4 and TRBJ1-5, with 7 bases that match TRBD1. The CDR3 is 15 amino acids. V dropped 7 bases and J dropped 5; count of bases not matched to a gene: 11. CDR1 and CDR2 (germline): SGHVT, SQSDAQ. For the CDR3, the DNA is TGTGCCAGCACCCCGGTCGGCAGGGGGGATCAGCCCCAGCATTTT. Protein: CASTPVGRGDQPQHF.

The chain is built from TRBV19 and TRBJ2-2; 8 nucleotides line up with TRBD2. CDR3 size: 15 residues. Germline CDR1 reads LNHDA; CDR2 reads SQIVND (reference sequence). V dropped 3 bases and J dropped 1; count of bases not matched to a gene: 1. CDR3 sequence reads: CASSILAGNTGELFF. DNA of the CDR3: TGTGCCAGTAGTATTCTAGCGGGGAACACCGGGGAGCTGTTTTTT.

This clonotype was counted at least ten times. The V gene is TRBV5-8, the J gene TRBJ2-7; D possibly corresponds to TRBD2 (6 bases). Deletions cut 4 bases from V and 7 bases from J, with 21 bases between. This CDR3 has 15 residues. CDR1 and CDR2 (germline): SGHTS, YDEGEE. CDR3 sequence: CASSPEGRSSSEQYF. CDR3 in DNA: TGTGCCAGCAGCCCGGAGGGAAGATCGAGCTCGGAGCAGTACTTC. The entire variable domain, with the rest obtained from reference TRBV5-8 and TRBJ2-7, is as follows: EAGVTQSPTHLIKTRGQQATLRCSPISGHTSVYWYQQALGLGLQFLLWYDEGEERNRGNFPPRFSGRQFPNYSSELNVNALELEDSALYLCASSPEGRSSSEQYFGPGTRLTVT.

At least ten counts were recorded for this clonotype. This chain uses TRBV11-2 with TRBJ2-5, with D tentatively TRBD1 or TRBD2 (6 bases each). Trimming removed 4 bases from V and 4 bases from J, with 16 bases in between. This CDR3 region has 15 residues. Germline V gene data show CDR1 as SGHAT and CDR2 as FQNNGV. The CDR3 sequence: CASSSVGGRGETQYF. The CDR3 region has the DNA TGTGCCAGCAGCTCGGTCGGGGGCCGGGGAGAGACCCAGTACTTC. Full variable domain (rest looked up from reference TRBV11-2 and TRBJ2-5): EAGVAQSPRYKIIEKRQSVAFWCNPISGHATLYWYQQILGQGPKLLIQFQNNGVVDDSQLPKDRFSAERLKGVDSTLKIQPAKLEDSAVYLCASSSVGGRGETQYFGPGTRLLVL.

The rearrangement joins TRBV19 to TRBJ2-1; D call uncertain. Germline V gene lookup returns CDR1 LNHDA and CDR2 SQIVND (reference sequence). This CDR3 has 14 amino acids. V dropped 7 bases and J dropped 0 bases, with 10 bases sitting between them. CDR3 bases: TGTGCCAGTAACCGAGGAAACTCCTACAATGAGCAGTTCTTC. The encoded protein is CASNRGNSYNEQFF.

This clonotype was seen ten or more times. This chain joins TRBV5-5 and TRBJ2-5; a possible D gene is TRBD2 (5 bases). There are 13 residues in the CDR3. Germline-derived CDR1 and CDR2 are SGHKS and YYEKEE (reference sequence). The V and J ends lost 4 bases and 5 bases respectively, with 12 bases between them. CDR3 protein: CASSRGARETQYF. Written as DNA, the CDR3 is TGTGCCAGCAGCCGGGGAGCGCGGGAGACCCAGTACTTC.

This clonotype occurred many times. The chain links TRBV7-9 to TRBJ2-5, with 9 positions matching TRBD1. Looked up from germline, CDR1 is SEHNR and CDR2 is FQNEAQ (reference sequence). The V segment lost 3 bases and the J segment 4 bases; nucleotides outside the gene matches: 9. CDR3 length equals 16 residues. The CDR3 loop is CASSLAQGAPGETQYF. The CDR3 DNA reads TGTGCCAGCAGCTTGGCACAGGGGGCGCCTGGAGAGACCCAGTACTTC. Full variable domain (remainder filled in from reference TRBV7-9 and TRBJ2-5): DTGVSQNPRHKITKRGQNVTFRCDPISEHNRLYWYRQTLGQGPEFLTYFQNEAQLEKSRLLSDRFSAERPKGSFSTLEIQRTEQGDSAMYLCASSLAQGAPGETQYFGPGTRLLVL.

This clonotype was counted at least ten times. The chain recombines TRBV7-2 with TRBJ2-3; TRBD1 is a possible D gene (7 bases). Germline CDR1 reads SGHTA; CDR2 reads FQGNSA. V lost 3 bases and J lost 9, with 25 bases in between. The CDR3 totals 17 residues. In nucleotides, the CDR3 is TGTGCCAGCAGCTTGAGGCTGGGGACTCACAAAGGGGGCACGCAGTATTTT. Protein: CASSLRLGTHKGGTQYF.

The chain links TRBV4-1 to TRBJ2-1; no clear D gene. Between the trimmed V and J ends, which lost 1 base and 5 bases, there was a span of 3 bases. The germline CDR1 and CDR2 sequences are MGHRA and YSYEKL. The CDR3 is made up of 12 amino acids. The CDR3 region has the DNA TGCGCCAGCAGCCAAGGTCACAATGAGCAGTTCTTC. This gives the protein CASSQGHNEQFF.

This clonotype was recorded many times. The chain recombines TRBV30 with TRBJ1-4, with TRBD1 as a possible D gene (6 bases). Trimming shortened V by 5 bases and J by 0 bases, and 19 bases separated the two germline ends. Germline V gene data show CDR1 as GTSNPN and CDR2 as SVGIG (reference sequence). This CDR3 comprises 17 residues. This CDR3 reads CAWGYRGGRATNEKLFF. The CDR3 DNA follows: TGTGCCTGGGGGTACCGAGGGGGGAGAGCAACTAATGAAAAACTGTTTTTT.

This clonotype was detected ten times or more. This chain uses TRBV27 with TRBJ2-7, with a tentative D call TRBD1 (6 bases). CDR3 size: 13 residues. V shed 0 bases and J shed 3 bases, with 6 bases lying between them. Per germline, CDR1 MNHEY and CDR2 SMNVEV (reference sequence). CDR3: CASSLSGGYEQYF. In nucleotides, the CDR3 is TGTGCCAGCAGTTTATCAGGGGGCTACGAGCAGTACTTC.